This T cell receptor (beta chain) was recorded in a study of cytomegalovirus exposure and HLA in healthy donors. The table came from immunoSEQ multiplex PCR; TCRdb's copy has only in-frame clones and leaves some out. The sample records tens of thousands of clones, around 94% being singletons. Germline CDR1 SGHNT, CDR2 YENEEA. V was cut by 0 bases and J by 4 bases, with 13 bases left in between. CDR3 length: 16 residues. The study drew the donors from its approximately 110-subject validation cohort, separate from the roughly 700-subject first cohort. Note on this clone: The antigen is not known.

General study findings and limits: In vitro assays verified that a few CMV-associated chains recognized CMV antigens specifically.

This rearrangement joins TRBV11-3 to TRBJ2-1; a weak D match, TRBD2 (6 bases). Input material: PBMCs. The sequence was obtained from a man between 18 and 35 years old in good health and CMV-seronegative. This CDR3 is CASSLDRREPYNEQFF. The CDR3 DNA reads as TGTGCCAGCAGCTTAGATCGGCGGGAACCTTACAATGAGCAGTTCTTC.